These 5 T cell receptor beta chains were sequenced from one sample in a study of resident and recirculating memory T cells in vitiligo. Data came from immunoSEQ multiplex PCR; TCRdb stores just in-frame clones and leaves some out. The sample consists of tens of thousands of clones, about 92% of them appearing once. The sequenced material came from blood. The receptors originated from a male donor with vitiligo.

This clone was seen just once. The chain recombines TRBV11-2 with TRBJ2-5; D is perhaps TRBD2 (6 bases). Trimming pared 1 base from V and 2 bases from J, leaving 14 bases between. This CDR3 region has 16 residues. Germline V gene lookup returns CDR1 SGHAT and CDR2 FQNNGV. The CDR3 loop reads CASSLAANGGQETQYF. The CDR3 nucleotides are TGTGCCAGCAGCTTAGCGGCTAACGGGGGTCAAGAGACCCAGTACTTC.

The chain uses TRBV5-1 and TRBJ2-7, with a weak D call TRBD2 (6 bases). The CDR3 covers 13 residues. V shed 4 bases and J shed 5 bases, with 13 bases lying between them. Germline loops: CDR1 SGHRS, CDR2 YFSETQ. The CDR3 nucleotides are TGCGCCAGCAGCCGCGGGGTTGTCGACGAGCAGTACTTC. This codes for CASSRGVVDEQYF.

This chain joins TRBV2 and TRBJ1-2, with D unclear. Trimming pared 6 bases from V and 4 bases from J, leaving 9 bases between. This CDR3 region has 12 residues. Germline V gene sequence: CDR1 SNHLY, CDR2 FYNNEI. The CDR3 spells CASRNNRYGYTF. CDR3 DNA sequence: TGTGCCAGCAGGAACAACCGCTATGGCTACACCTTC.

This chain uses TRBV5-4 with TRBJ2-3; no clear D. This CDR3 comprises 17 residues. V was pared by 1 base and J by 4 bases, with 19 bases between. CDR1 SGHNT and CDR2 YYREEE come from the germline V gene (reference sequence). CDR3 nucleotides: TGTGCCAGCAGCTTGCTTTGGCGGCGAGGTTCGGCAGATACGCAGTATTTT. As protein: CASSLLWRRGSADTQYF.

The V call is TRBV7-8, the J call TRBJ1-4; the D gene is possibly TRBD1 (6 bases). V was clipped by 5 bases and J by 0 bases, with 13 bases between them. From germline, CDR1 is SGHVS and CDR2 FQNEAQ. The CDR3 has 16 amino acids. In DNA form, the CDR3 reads TGTGCCAGCAGCGTCACACGACAGGCAACTAATGAAAAACTGTTTTTT. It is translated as CASSVTRQATNEKLFF.